The rows below give T cell receptor beta chains drawn from one sample of a study of beta chain features in type 1 diabetes. Assay used: immunoSEQ multiplex PCR; TCRdb lists only in-frame clones, some missing. The data hold roughly 500,000 clones, with approximately 30% observed a single time. The source material was naive CD4+ T cells from blood. The receptors shown here come from a man younger than 30 in good health. Each CDR3 is given with its conserved first and last residue. A D gene is named only where the DNA matches it firmly. Some rows mark clone size as missing; the rest say once, few, many or name a class of expanded clone.

cdr3_nt | cdr3_aa | d_call | j_call | v_call | clone_size
TGCGCCAGCAGAACTCCAGGGGCTCGGTATGGCTACACCTTC | CASRTPGARYGYTF | NA | TRBJ1-2 | TRBV4-1 | few
TGTGCCTGGTTAGAGAAGGTTGGGGAGCTGTTTTTT | CAWLEKVGELFF | NA | TRBJ2-2 | TRBV30 | NA
TGTGCCAGCAGCCCTTTAGCGGGATTCGGGACCCAGTACTTC | CASSPLAGFGTQYF | TRBD2 | TRBJ2-5 | TRBV14 | few
TGCGCCAGCAGCACCGAAGAGACCCAGTACTTC | CASSTEETQYF | NA | TRBJ2-5 | TRBV5-1 | few
TGTGCCAGCAGCTCAGGGACAGGTAGCACAGATACGCAGTATTTT | CASSSGTGSTDTQYF | TRBD1 | TRBJ2-3 | TRBV11-3 | few
TGCAGTGCTAGATGGGACTACGAGCAGTACTTC | CSARWDYEQYF | NA | TRBJ2-7 | TRBV20-1 | NA
TGTGCCAGCAGTGAATATGGTGGAACCACCGGGGAGCTGTTTTTT | CASSEYGGTTGELFF | NA | TRBJ2-2 | TRBV25-1 | NA
TGCGCCAGCAGCTTGGAGCAGGCGCCCATGGGAGGCTACACCTTC | CASSLEQAPMGGYTF | NA | TRBJ1-2 | TRBV5-1 | few
TGCAGCGTCGGACAGGGGAGGACAGATACGCAGTATTTT | CSVGQGRTDTQYF | TRBD1 | TRBJ2-3 | TRBV29-1 | NA
TGTGCCAGCAGCTTACTTTCGGGTAAGCACGAGCAGTACTTC | CASSLLSGKHEQYF | NA | TRBJ2-7 | TRBV7-2 | NA
TGTGCCAGCACCCTGGGCCGGGGATATGCCTACGAGCAGTACTTC | CASTLGRGYAYEQYF | NA | TRBJ2-7 | TRBV11-2 | few